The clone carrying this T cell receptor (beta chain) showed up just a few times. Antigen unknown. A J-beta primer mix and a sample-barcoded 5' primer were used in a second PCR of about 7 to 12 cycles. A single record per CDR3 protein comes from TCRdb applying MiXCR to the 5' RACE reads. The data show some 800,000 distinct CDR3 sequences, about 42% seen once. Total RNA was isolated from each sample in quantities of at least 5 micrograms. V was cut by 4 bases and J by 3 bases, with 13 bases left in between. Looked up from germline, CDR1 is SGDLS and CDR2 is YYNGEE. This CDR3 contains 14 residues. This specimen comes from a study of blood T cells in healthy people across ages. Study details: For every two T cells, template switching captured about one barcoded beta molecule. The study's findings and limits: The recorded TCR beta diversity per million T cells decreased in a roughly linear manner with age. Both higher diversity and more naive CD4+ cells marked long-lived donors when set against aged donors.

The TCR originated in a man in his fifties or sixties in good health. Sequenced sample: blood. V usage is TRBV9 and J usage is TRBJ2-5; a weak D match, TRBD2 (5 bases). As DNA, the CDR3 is TGTGCCAGCAGCCGGCAACCCGGGGAAGAGACCCAGTACTTC. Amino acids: CASSRQPGEETQYF.